What follows are 13 T cell receptor beta chains derived from one specimen sequenced in a study of graft-versus-host responses after intestinal transplantation. The data were produced by immunoSEQ multiplex PCR, yet TCRdb's version contains in-frame clones alone and is incomplete. The table has around 26,000 clones, roughly 82% seen once; the top ten hold around 0.9%. For these TCRs, the target antigens are not known. This specimen consisted of unstimulated CD8+ T cells sorted from spleen or lymph node cells, obtained before transplant. The receptors shown here come from a human donor who was the organ donor for an intestinal transplant.

The gene calls are TRBV20-1 and TRBJ2-7; 7 bases are shared with TRBD1. The CDR3 is made up of 11 amino acids. Germline V gene lookup returns CDR1 DFQATT and CDR2 SNEGSKA (reference sequence). V shed 5 bases and J 6 bases; nucleotides not matched to a gene: 4. CDR3 amino acids: CSALRGLEQYF. The CDR3 bases are TGCAGTGCTCTGAGGGGGCTCGAGCAGTACTTC.

DNA of the CDR3: TGTGCCAGCAGTTGGCAAGTCTCGGGGGTCTGGGAGCAGTACTTC. Translated: CASSWQVSGVWEQYF. The chain is built from TRBV27 and TRBJ2-5; D possibly corresponds to TRBD2 (6 bases). CDR3 length: 15 amino acids. V dropped 4 bases and J dropped 11 bases, with 23 bases sitting between them. Germline V gene lookup returns CDR1 MNHEY and CDR2 SMNVEV (reference sequence).

The chain links TRBV4-3 to TRBJ1-1, with TRBD1 matching over 7 bases. This CDR3 spans 17 amino acids. The V and J ends lost 1 base and 0 bases, in that order; junction bases with no gene match: 8. CDR1 and CDR2 from the germline V gene are LGHNA and YSLEER. The CDR3 DNA is TGCGCCAGCAGCCAAGGTGAGACAGGGAGAATGAACACTGAAGCTTTCTTT. Its protein is CASSQGETGRMNTEAFF.

This clone appeared a single time. The chain combines TRBV5-4 with TRBJ2-1; the D is unclear. Looked up from germline, CDR1 is SGHNT and CDR2 is YYREEE (reference sequence). The CDR3 is 15 residues long. Trimming stripped 4 bases from V and 0 bases from J, with 11 bases between. This chain's CDR3 is CASSLSRTSYNEQFF. The CDR3 DNA reads TGTGCCAGCAGCCTCAGTAGAACCTCCTACAATGAGCAGTTCTTC.

The genes are TRBV9 and TRBJ1-2; D remains unclear. The CDR3 spans 13 residues. Between the trimmed V and J ends, which lost 0 bases and 4 bases, there was a span of 7 bases. Germline values: CDR1 SGDLS, CDR2 YYNGEE. CDR3 protein: CASSVGSVYGYTF. The CDR3 region has the DNA TGTGCCAGCAGCGTAGGGTCCGTCTATGGCTACACCTTC.

This clone has a single count. The chain couples TRBV30 to TRBJ1-5, with D possibly TRBD1 on 5 matching bases. CDR1 and CDR2 (germline): GTSNPN, SVGIG (reference sequence). V gave up 0 bases and J gave up 0 bases, with 12 bases separating them. The CDR3 has 16 amino acids. The CDR3 sequence is CAWSVGRGVSNQPQHF. CDR3 bases: TGTGCCTGGAGTGTAGGGAGAGGGGTTAGCAATCAGCCCCAGCATTTT.

V usage is TRBV7-6 and J usage is TRBJ2-5, with TRBD1 matching over 10 bases. The CDR3 totals 15 residues. Germline V lookup: CDR1 SGHVS, CDR2 FNYEAQ. The V segment lost 5 bases and the J segment 5 bases; nucleotides outside the gene matches: 8. CDR3 DNA sequence: TGTGCCAGCAGCACGACAGGGGGCCGTTCGGAGACCCAGTACTTC. Translation: CASSTTGGRSETQYF.

The chain carries TRBV27 and TRBJ1-1; a weak D match, TRBD1 (5 bases). Germline V gene data show CDR1 as MNHEY and CDR2 as SMNVEV (reference sequence). CDR3 size: 15 residues. Trimming stripped 2 bases from V and 4 bases from J, with 14 bases between. Here the CDR3 DNA reads TGTGCCAGCAGTTTACAGGGAGGGGTGAGCACTGAAGCTTTCTTT. Amino acids: CASSLQGGVSTEAFF.

This clone was counted a few times. The chain combines TRBV27 with TRBJ2-7; TRBD2 matches at 10 bases. CDR1 and CDR2 from the germline V gene are MNHEY and SMNVEV (reference sequence). The V and J ends lost 4 bases and 7 bases, in that order; junction bases with no gene match: 7. This CDR3 has 14 amino acids. CDR3 protein: CASSSLAGPLEQYF. The CDR3 nucleotides are TGTGCCAGCAGTTCACTAGCGGGACCGCTGGAGCAGTACTTC.

J is TRBJ2-5 and V is TRBV27; 11 bases are shared with TRBD1. The DNA matches TRBJ2-7 better at its end, which makes the J call doubtful. Germline V gene sequence: CDR1 MNHEY, CDR2 SMNVEV (reference sequence). The CDR3 length is 15 residues. CDR3 region: CASSLDGTGGYEQYF. For the CDR3, the DNA is TGTGCCAGCAGTTTAGATGGGACAGGGGGCTACGAGCAGTACTTC.

V gene TRBV6-5 combines with J gene TRBJ2-2, with D uncertain. The CDR3 loop spans 15 amino acids. Germline values: CDR1 MNHEY, CDR2 SVGAGI. The V end lost 1 base, the J end lost 8 bases, and 14 bases lay between the germline ends. CDR3 sequence reads: CASSYFGVGRGELFF. In DNA, the CDR3 is TGTGCCAGCAGTTACTTTGGGGTTGGTCGTGGGGAGCTGTTTTTT.

V is TRBV5-6 and J is TRBJ2-3; D remains ambiguous. This CDR3 has 14 amino acids. CDR1 is SGHDT, CDR2 YYEEEE, per germline. V lost 1 base, J lost 11 bases, and 17 bases lay in between. The DNA for the CDR3 is TGTGCCAGCAGCTTGTTGGGCACCCATACGGGGCAGTATTTT. It yields the protein CASSLLGTHTGQYF.

This clone has a handful of counts. The V gene is TRBV5-5, the J gene TRBJ2-2; possibly TRBD1 for D (6 bases). Per the germline V gene, CDR1 is SGHKS and CDR2 is YYEKEE (reference sequence). There are 14 residues in the CDR3. Trimming left V 4 bases short and J 7 bases short, with 14 bases between. CDR3: CASSALQGYGELFF. CDR3 in DNA: TGTGCCAGCAGCGCCCTCCAGGGGTACGGGGAGCTGTTTTTT.